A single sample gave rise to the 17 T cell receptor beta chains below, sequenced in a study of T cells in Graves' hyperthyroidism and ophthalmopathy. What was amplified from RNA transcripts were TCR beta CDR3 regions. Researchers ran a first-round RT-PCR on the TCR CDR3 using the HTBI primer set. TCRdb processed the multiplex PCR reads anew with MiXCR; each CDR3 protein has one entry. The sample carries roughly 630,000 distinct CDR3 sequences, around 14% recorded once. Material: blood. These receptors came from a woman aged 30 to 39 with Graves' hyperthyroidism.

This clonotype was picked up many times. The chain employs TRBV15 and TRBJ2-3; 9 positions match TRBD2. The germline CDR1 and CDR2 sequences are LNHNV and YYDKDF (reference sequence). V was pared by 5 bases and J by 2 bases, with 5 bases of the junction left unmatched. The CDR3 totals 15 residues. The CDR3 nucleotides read TGTGCCACCAGCGTGAGACTAGCGGACACAGATACGCAGTATTTT. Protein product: CATSVRLADTDTQYF.

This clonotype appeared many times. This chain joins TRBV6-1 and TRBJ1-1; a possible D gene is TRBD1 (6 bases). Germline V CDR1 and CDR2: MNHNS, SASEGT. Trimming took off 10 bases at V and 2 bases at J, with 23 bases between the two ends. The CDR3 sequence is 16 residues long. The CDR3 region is CAISRGAWTANTEAFF. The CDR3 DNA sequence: TGTGCCATATCCCGCGGGGCTTGGACAGCCAACACTGAAGCTTTCTTT.

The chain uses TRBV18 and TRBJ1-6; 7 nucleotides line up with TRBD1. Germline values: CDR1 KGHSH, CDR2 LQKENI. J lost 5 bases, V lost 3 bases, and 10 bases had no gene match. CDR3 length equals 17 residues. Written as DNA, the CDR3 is TGTGCCAGCTCACCCGCGACAGGGAGCCCCAATAATTCACCCCTCCACTTT. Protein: CASSPATGSPNNSPLHF.

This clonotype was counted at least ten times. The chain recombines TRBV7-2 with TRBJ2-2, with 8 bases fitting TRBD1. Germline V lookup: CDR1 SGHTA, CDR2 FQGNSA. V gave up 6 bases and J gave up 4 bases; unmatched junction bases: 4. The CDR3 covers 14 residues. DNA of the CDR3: TGTGCCAGCAGATCAGGGGGCAGCACCGGGGAGCTGTTTTTT. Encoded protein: CASRSGGSTGELFF.

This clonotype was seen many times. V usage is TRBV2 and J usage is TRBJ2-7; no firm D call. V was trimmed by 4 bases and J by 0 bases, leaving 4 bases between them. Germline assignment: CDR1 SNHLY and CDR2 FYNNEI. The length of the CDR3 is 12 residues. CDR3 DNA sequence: TGTGCCAGCAGTGTCGGCTCCTACGAGCAGTACTTC. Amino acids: CASSVGSYEQYF.

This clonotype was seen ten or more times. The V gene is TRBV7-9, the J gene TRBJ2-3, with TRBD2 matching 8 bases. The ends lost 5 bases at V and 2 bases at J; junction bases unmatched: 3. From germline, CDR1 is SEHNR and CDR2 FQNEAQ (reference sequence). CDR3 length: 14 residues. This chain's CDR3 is CASSGTRDTDTQYF. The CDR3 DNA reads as TGTGCCAGCAGCGGGACTAGAGACACAGATACGCAGTATTTT.

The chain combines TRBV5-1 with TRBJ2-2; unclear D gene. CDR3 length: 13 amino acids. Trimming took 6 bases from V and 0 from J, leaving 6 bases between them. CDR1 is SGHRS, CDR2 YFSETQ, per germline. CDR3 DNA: TGCGCCAGCACACTCCCGAACACCGGGGAGCTGTTTTTT. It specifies CASTLPNTGELFF.

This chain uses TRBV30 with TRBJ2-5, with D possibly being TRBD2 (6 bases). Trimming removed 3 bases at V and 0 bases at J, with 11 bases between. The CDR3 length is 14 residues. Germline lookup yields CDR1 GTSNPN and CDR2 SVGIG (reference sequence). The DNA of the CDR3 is TGTGCCTGGAGAAATGCGGGGTACCAAGAGACCCAGTACTTC. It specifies CAWRNAGYQETQYF.

CDR3 loop: CASRGDTSYEQYF. CDR3 in DNA: TGTGCCAGCAGGGGGGACACCTCCTACGAGCAGTACTTC. The chain joins TRBV27 to TRBJ2-7; D perhaps matches TRBD1 (6 bases). There are 13 residues in the CDR3. CDR1 MNHEY and CDR2 SMNVEV come from the germline V gene (reference sequence). The V end was cut by 6 bases, the J end by 0 bases, with 9 bases between.

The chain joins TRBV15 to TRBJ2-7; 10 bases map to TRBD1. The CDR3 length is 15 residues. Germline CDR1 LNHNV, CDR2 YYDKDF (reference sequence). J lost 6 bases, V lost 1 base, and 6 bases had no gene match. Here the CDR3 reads CATSRVGTGDVEQYF. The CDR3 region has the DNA TGTGCCACCAGCAGAGTGGGGACAGGGGATGTCGAGCAGTACTTC. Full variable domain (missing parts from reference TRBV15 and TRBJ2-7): DAMVIQNPRYQVTQFGKPVTLSCSQTLNHNVMYWYQQKSSQAPKLLFHYYDKDFNNEADTPDNFQSRRPNTSFCFLDIRSPGLGDTAMYLCATSRVGTGDVEQYFGPGTRLTVT.

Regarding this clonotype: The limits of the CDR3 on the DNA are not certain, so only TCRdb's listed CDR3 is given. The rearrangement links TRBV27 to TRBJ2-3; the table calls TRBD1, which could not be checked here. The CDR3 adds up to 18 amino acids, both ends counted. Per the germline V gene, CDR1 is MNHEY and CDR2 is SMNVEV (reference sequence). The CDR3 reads CASSLSWGWGTGTDTRYF.

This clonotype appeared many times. Here the CDR3 DNA reads TGTGCCAGCAGTTCGGTTGGACAGGGGAACTACGAGCAGTACTTC. Translated: CASSSVGQGNYEQYF. This chain joins TRBV27 and TRBJ2-7; 9 bases line up with TRBD1. CDR1 MNHEY and CDR2 SMNVEV come from the germline V gene (reference sequence). This CDR3 spans 15 amino acids. V trimming: 4 bases; J trimming: 3 bases; junction bases outside the gene matches: 7.

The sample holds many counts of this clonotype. CDR3 region: CSATGGGIATEAFF. DNA of the CDR3: TGCAGCGCAACAGGGGGTGGGATTGCCACTGAAGCTTTCTTT. The chain has TRBV29-1 and TRBJ1-1, with 8 bases that match TRBD1. Germline CDR1 and CDR2: SQVTM and ANQGSEA. CDR3 length: 14 amino acids. After removal of 7 bases from V and 4 bases from J, the junction contained 11 bases not matched to a gene.

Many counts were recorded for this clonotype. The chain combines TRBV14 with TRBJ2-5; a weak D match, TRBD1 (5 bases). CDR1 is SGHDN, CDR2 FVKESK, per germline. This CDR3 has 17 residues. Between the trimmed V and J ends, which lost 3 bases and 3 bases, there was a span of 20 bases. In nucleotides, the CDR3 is TGTGCCAGCAGCCAGGACAACCTATCGACAGCTAAAGAGACCCAGTACTTC. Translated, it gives CASSQDNLSTAKETQYF.

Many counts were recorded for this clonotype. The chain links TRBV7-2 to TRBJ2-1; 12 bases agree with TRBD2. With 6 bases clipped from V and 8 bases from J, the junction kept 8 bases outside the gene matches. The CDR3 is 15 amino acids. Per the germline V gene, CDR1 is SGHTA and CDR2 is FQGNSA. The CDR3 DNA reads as TGTGCCAGCAGTCGTACTAGCGGGAGGCGTGATGAGCAGTTCTTC. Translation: CASSRTSGRRDEQFF.

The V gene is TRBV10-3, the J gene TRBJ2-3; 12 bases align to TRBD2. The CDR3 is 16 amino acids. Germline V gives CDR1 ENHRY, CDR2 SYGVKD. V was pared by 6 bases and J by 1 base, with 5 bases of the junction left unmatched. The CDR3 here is CAISHRTSGGTDTQYF. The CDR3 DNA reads TGTGCCATCAGCCACAGGACTAGCGGGGGCACAGATACGCAGTATTTT.

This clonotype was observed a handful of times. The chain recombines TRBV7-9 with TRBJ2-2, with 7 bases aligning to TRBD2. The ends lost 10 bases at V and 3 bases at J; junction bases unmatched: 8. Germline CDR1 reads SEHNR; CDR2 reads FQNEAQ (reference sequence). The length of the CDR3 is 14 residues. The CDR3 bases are TGTGCCATCGCTACTAGCGCTTACACCGGGGAGCTGTTTTTT. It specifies CAIATSAYTGELFF.